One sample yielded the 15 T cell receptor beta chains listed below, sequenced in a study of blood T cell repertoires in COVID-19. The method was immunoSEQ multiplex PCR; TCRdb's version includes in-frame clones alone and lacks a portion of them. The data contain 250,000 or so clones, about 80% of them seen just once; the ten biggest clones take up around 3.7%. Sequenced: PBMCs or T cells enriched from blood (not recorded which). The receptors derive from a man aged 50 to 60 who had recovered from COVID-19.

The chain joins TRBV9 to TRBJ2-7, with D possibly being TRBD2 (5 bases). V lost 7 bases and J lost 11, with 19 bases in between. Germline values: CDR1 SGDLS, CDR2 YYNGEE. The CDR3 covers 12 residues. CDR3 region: CASGRGDIAEYF. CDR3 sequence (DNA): TGTGCCAGCGGGAGAGGCGATATTGCGGAGTACTTC.

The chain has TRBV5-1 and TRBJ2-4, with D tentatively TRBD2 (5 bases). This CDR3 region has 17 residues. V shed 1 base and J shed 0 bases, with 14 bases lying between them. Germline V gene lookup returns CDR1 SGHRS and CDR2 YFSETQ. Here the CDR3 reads CASSLKREGRAKNIQYF. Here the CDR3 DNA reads TGCGCCAGCAGCTTGAAAAGGGAAGGGAGAGCCAAAAACATTCAGTACTTC.

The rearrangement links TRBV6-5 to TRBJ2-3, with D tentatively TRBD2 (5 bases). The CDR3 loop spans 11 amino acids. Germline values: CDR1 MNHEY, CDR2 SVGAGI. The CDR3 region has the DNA TGTGCTGTCGGGAATACAGATACGCAGTATTTT. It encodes CAVGNTDTQYF.

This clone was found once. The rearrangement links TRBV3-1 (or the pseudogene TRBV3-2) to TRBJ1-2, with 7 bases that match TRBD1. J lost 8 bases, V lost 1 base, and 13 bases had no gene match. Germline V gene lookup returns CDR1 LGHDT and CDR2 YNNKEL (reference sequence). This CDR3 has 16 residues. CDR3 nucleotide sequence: TGTGCCAGCAGCCAAGGTCCCCCTAGGGGGCGAAGCGGCTACACCTTC. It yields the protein CASSQGPPRGRSGYTF.

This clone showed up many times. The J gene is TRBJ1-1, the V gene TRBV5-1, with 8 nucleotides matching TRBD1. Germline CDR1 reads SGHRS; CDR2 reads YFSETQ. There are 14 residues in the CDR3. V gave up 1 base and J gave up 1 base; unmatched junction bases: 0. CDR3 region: CASSLTGGNTEAFF. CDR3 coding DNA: TGCGCCAGCAGCTTGACAGGGGGGAACACTGAAGCTTTCTTT.

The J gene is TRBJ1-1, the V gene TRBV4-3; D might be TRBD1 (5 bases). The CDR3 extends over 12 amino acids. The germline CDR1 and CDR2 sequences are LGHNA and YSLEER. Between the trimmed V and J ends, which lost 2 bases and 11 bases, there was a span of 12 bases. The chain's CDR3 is CASSQQGGGAFF. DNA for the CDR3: TGCGCCAGCAGCCAACAGGGAGGAGGCGCTTTCTTT.

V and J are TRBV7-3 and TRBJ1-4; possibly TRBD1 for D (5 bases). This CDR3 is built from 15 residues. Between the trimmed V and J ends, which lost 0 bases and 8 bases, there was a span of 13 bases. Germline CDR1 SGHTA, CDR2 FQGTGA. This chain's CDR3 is CASSLTGAQGEKLFF. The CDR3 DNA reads TGTGCCAGCAGCTTAACTGGGGCGCAGGGAGAAAAACTGTTTTTT.

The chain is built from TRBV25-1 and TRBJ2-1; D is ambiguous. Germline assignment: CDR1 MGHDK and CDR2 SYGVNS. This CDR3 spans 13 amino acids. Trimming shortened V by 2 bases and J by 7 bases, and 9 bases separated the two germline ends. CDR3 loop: CASSEVPQNEQFF. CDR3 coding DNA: TGTGCCAGCAGTGAAGTTCCTCAGAATGAGCAGTTCTTC. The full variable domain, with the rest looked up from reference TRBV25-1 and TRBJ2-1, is EADIYQTPRYLVIGTGKKITLECSQTMGHDKMYWYQQDPGMELHLIHYSYGVNSTEKGDLSSESTVSRIRTEHFPLTLESARPSHTSQYLCASSEVPQNEQFFGPGTRLTVL.

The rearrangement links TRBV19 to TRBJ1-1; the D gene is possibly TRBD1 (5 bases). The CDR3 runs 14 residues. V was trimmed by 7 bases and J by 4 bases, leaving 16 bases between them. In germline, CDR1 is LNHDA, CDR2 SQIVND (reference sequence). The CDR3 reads CASTPWGGSTEAFF. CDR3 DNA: TGTGCCAGTACCCCCTGGGGGGGTAGCACTGAAGCTTTCTTT.

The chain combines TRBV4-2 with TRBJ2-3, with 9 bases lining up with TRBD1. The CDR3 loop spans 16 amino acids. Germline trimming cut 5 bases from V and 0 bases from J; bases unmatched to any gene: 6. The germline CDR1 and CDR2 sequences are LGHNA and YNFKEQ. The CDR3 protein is CASSLPGTGSTDTQYF. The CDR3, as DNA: TGTGCCAGCAGCTTGCCCGGGACAGGGAGCACAGATACGCAGTATTTT.

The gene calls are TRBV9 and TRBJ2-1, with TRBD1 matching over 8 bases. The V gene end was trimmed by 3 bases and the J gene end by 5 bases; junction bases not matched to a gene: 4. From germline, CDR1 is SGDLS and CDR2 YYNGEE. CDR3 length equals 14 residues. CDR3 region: CASSAPGQDNEQFF. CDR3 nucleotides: TGTGCCAGCAGCGCGCCGGGACAGGACAATGAGCAGTTCTTC. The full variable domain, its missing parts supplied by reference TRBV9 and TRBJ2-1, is DSGVTQTPKHLITATGQRVTLRCSPRSGDLSVYWYQQSLDQGLQFLIQYYNGEERAKGNILERFSAQQFPDLHSELNLSSLELGDSALYFCASSAPGQDNEQFFGPGTRLTVL.

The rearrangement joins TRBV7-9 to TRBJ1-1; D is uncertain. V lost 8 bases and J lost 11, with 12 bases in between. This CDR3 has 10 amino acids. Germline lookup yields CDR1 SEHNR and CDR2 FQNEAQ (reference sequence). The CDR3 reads CASGEGSAFF. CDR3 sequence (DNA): TGTGCCAGCGGCGAGGGATCCGCTTTCTTT.

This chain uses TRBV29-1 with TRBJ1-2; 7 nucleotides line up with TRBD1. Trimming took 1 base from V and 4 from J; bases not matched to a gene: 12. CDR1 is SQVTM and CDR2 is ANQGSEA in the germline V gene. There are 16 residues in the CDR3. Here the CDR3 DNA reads TGCAGCGTTGAAGCCCTCCCCAGGGGGTTCGGCTATGGCTACACCTTC. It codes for CSVEALPRGFGYGYTF.

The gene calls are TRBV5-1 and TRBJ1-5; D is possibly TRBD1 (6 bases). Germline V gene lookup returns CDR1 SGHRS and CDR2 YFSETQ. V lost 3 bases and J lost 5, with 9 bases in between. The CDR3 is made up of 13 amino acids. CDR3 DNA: TGCGCCAGCAGCTCCGGACAGTATCAGCCCCAGCATTTT. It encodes CASSSGQYQPQHF.

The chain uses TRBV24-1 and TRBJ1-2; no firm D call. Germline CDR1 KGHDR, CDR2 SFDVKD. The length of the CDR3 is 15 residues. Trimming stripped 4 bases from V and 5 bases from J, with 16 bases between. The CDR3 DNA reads TGTGCCACCAGTGACCACACCCCGGGGTTATATGGCTACACCTTC. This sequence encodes CATSDHTPGLYGYTF.